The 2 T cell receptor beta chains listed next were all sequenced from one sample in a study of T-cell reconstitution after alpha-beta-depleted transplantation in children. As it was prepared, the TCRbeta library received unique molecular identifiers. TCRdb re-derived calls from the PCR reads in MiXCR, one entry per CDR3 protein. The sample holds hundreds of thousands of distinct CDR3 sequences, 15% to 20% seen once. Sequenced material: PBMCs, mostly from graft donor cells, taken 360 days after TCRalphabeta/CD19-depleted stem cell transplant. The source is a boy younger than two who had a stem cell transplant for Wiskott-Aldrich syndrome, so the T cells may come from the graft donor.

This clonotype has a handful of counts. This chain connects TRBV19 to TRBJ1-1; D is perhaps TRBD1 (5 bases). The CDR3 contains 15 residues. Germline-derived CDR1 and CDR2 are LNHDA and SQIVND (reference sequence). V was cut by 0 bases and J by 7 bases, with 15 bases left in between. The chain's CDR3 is CASSIDRTGTNEAFF. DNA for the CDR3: TGTGCCAGTAGTATAGATCGTACAGGAACAAATGAAGCTTTCTTT.

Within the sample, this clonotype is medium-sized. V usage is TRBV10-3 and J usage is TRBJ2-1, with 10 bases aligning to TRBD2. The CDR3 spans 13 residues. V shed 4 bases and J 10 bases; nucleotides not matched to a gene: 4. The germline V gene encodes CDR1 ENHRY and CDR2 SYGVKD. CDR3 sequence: CAISVLAGPEQFF. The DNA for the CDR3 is TGTGCCATCAGTGTACTAGCGGGACCCGAGCAGTTCTTC.